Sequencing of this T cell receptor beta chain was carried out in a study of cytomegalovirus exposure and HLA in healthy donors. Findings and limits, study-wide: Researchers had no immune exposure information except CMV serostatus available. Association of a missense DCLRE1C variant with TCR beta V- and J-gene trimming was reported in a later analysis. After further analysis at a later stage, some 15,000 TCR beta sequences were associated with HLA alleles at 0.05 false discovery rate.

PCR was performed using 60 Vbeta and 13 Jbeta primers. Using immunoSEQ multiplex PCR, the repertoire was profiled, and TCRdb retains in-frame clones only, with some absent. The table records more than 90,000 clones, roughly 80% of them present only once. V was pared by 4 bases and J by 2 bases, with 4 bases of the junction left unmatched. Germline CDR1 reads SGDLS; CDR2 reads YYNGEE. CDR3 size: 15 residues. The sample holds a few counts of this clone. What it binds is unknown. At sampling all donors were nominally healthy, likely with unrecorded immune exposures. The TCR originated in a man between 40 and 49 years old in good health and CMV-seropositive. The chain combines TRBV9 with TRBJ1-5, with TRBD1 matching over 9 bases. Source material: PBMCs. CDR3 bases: TGTGCCAGCAGCCCGGGACAGGGAGGCAATCAGCCCCAGCATTTT. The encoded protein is CASSPGQGGNQPQHF. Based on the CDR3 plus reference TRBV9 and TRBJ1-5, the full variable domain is DSGVTQTPKHLITATGQRVTLRCSPRSGDLSVYWYQQSLDQGLQFLIQYYNGEERAKGNILERFSAQQFPDLHSELNLSSLELGDSALYFCASSPGQGGNQPQHFGDGTRLSIL.